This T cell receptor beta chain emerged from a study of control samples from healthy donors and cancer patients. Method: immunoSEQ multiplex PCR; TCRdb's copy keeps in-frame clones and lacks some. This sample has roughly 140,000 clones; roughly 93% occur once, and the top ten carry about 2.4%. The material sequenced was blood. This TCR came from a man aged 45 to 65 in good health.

CDR3 nucleotides: TGTGCCAGCAGCCAAGTGGGGGTCGGGGAGCTGTTTTTT. It specifies CASSQVGVGELFF. This chain uses TRBV14 with TRBJ2-2; possibly TRBD1 or TRBD2 for D (5 bases each). This CDR3 has 13 amino acids. CDR1 and CDR2 (germline): SGHDN, FVKESK. Trimming took 1 base from V and 7 from J, leaving 7 bases between them.